This is a list of T cell receptor beta chains from one sample in a study of shared clonotypes between healthy human individuals. TCRdb's copy holds only in-frame clones and misses some; the assay was immunoSEQ multiplex PCR. The sample carries 2 million to 2.5 million clones, about 92% recorded once. The specimen was naive CD4+ T cells from PBMCs. The receptor source for this set is a man between 18 and 35 years old in good health. Some clones in this sample may be carry-over from other donors' samples. Both conserved end residues are part of each CDR3. Each record gives: clone size, J gene, D gene, CDR3 length, V gene, CDR3 DNA, CDR3 protein. A D gene is named only where the DNA matches it firmly. Clone size is stated in some rows and not others, as once, few, many or a class when expanded.

size: NA; J: TRBJ2-3; D: NA; length: 13; V: TRBV27; DNA: TGTGCCAGCAGTTTCAGGGCATCCGATACGCAGTATTTT; CDR3: CASSFRASDTQYF
size: NA; J: TRBJ2-3; D: NA; length: 14; V: TRBV5-1; DNA: TGCGCCAGCAGCTTGGACGGGGGCACAGATACGCAGTATTTT; CDR3: CASSLDGGTDTQYF
size: once; J: TRBJ2-5; D: TRBD2; length: 18; V: TRBV7-2; DNA: TGTGCCAGCAGCTTAGGTTGGGCTAGCGGGAGTAGGCAAGAGACCCAGTACTTC; CDR3: CASSLGWASGSRQETQYF
size: NA; J: TRBJ1-5; D: NA; length: 15; V: TRBV5-1; DNA: TGCGCCAGCAGCTTGGTAGACAGCCAAAATCAGCCCCAGCATTTT; CDR3: CASSLVDSQNQPQHF
size: NA; J: TRBJ2-3; D: NA; length: 17; V: TRBV5-6; DNA: TGTGCCAGCAGCTTGGCCCTGGCGGGCCTTAGCACAGATACGCAGTATTTT; CDR3: CASSLALAGLSTDTQYF
size: NA; J: TRBJ1-2; D: NA; length: 13; V: TRBV5-1; DNA: TGCGCCAGCAGCGTCGACAGCCTCTATGGCTACACCTTC; CDR3: CASSVDSLYGYTF
size: NA; J: TRBJ2-7; D: TRBD1; length: 17; V: TRBV27; DNA: TGTGCCAGCAGTCAGGAACGGGCCGGGACAGCTACCTACGAGCAGTACTTC; CDR3: CASSQERAGTATYEQYF
size: NA; J: TRBJ2-3; D: NA; length: 13; V: TRBV25-1; DNA: TGTGCCAGCAGTGATAACCCGACGGATACGCAGTATTTT; CDR3: CASSDNPTDTQYF
size: NA; J: TRBJ1-3; D: NA; length: 15; V: TRBV5-1; DNA: TGCGCCAGCAGCTTGGGAACCTCTGTGGGGAACACCATATATTTT; CDR3: CASSLGTSVGNTIYF
size: NA; J: TRBJ2-4; D: NA; length: 17; V: TRBV18; DNA: TGTGCCAGCTCACCACCTTTGGGGCAAGGGGCCAAAAACATTCAGTACTTC; CDR3: CASSPPLGQGAKNIQYF
size: NA; J: TRBJ1-2; D: NA; length: 13; V: TRBV6-5; DNA: TGTGCCAGATACCGACAGAAACTAGGGGGCTACACCTTC; CDR3: CARYRQKLGGYTF
size: NA; J: TRBJ2-3; D: TRBD1; length: 14; V: TRBV10-3; DNA: TGTGCCATCACAGAGTACAGGGGTGGGGATACGCAGTATTTT; CDR3: CAITEYRGGDTQYF
size: NA; J: TRBJ1-2; D: TRBD1; length: 15; V: TRBV19; DNA: TGTGCCAGTAGTCCAGGGGGCGATTCTAGATATGGCTACACCTTC; CDR3: CASSPGGDSRYGYTF
size: NA; J: TRBJ2-3; D: TRBD1; length: 15; V: TRBV10-3; DNA: TGTGCCATCAGTGTAGGGACAGGGGTGGCAGATACGCAGTATTTT; CDR3: CAISVGTGVADTQYF
size: NA; J: TRBJ2-7; D: TRBD2; length: 15; V: TRBV28; DNA: TGTGCCAGCACCGCCGGACTAGCGGGACCCTACGAGCAGTACTTC; CDR3: CASTAGLAGPYEQYF
size: NA; J: TRBJ1-1; D: TRBD1; length: 14; V: TRBV19; DNA: TGTGCCAGTAGTACCACAGGGGGCAAGTTGGGAGCTTTCTTT; CDR3: CASSTTGGKLGAFF
size: NA; J: TRBJ1-5; D: TRBD1; length: 16; V: TRBV7-2; DNA: TGTGCCAGCAGCTGGCTACAGGGGGCCGGGAATCAGCCCCAGCATTTT; CDR3: CASSWLQGAGNQPQHF
size: NA; J: TRBJ2-7; D: TRBD1; length: 14; V: TRBV7-2; DNA: TGTGCCAGCAGCATCAGGACAGGGGCTGAGGAGCAGTACTTC; CDR3: CASSIRTGAEEQYF
size: NA; J: TRBJ2-7; D: TRBD1; length: 16; V: TRBV30; DNA: TGTGCCTGGACCACCTCCCGGACAGGGGTGGTCGACGAGCAGTACTTC; CDR3: CAWTTSRTGVVDEQYF
size: NA; J: TRBJ2-1; D: TRBD1; length: 14; V: TRBV30; DNA: TGTGCCTGGAGCTCGGGACAGCCCTACAATGAGCAGTTCTTC; CDR3: CAWSSGQPYNEQFF
size: NA; J: TRBJ1-4; D: NA; length: 12; V: TRBV28; DNA: TGTGCCAGCAGTTACAGAGGAGAAAAACTGTTTTTT; CDR3: CASSYRGEKLFF
size: NA; J: TRBJ2-1; D: TRBD2; length: 16; V: TRBV4-2; DNA: TGTGCCAGCAGCCAAGAGGCGGGACTAAGCTACAATGAGCAGTTCTTC; CDR3: CASSQEAGLSYNEQFF
size: NA; J: TRBJ2-5; D: NA; length: 11; V: TRBV30; DNA: TGTGCCTGGAGTGTCGGAGAGACCCAGTACTTC; CDR3: CAWSVGETQYF
size: NA; J: TRBJ1-5; D: NA; length: 14; V: TRBV2; DNA: TGTGCCAGCACAAGAACCTTGAGCAATCAGCCCCAGCATTTT; CDR3: CASTRTLSNQPQHF
size: NA; J: TRBJ2-3; D: NA; length: 16; V: TRBV15; DNA: TGTGCCACCAGCAGAAGACGGGGGATAGGGACAGATACGCAGTATTTT; CDR3: CATSRRRGIGTDTQYF
size: NA; J: TRBJ1-1; D: NA; length: 14; V: TRBV30; DNA: TGTGCCTGGAGGACCGGGACGTGGAACACTGAAGCTTTCTTT; CDR3: CAWRTGTWNTEAFF
size: NA; J: TRBJ2-2; D: NA; length: 13; V: TRBV7-3; DNA: TGTGCCAGCAGCCCGCAGGGTACCGGGGAGCTGTTTTTT; CDR3: CASSPQGTGELFF
size: once; J: TRBJ2-5; D: TRBD2; length: 14; V: TRBV5-1; DNA: TGCGCCAGCAGCCTACTAGCGGCCCAAGAGACCCAGTACTTC; CDR3: CASSLLAAQETQYF
size: NA; J: TRBJ2-1; D: NA; length: 12; V: TRBV18; DNA: TGTGCCAGCGAAACTGACGACTCCCTACAGTTCTTC; CDR3: CASETDDSLQFF
size: NA; J: TRBJ2-5; D: NA; length: 14; V: TRBV5-6; DNA: TGTGCCAGCAGCCAACCAGGGTCTTCGGAGACCCAGTACTTC; CDR3: CASSQPGSSETQYF
size: NA; J: TRBJ1-5; D: NA; length: 14; V: TRBV28; DNA: TGTGCCAGCAGTTTGACGGGTTTCGGTCAGCCCCAGCATTTT; CDR3: CASSLTGFGQPQHF
size: NA; J: TRBJ2-7; D: NA; length: 14; V: TRBV6-1; DNA: TGTGCCAGCAGTGAATGGGGCACTACCTACGAGCAGTACTTC; CDR3: CASSEWGTTYEQYF
size: NA; J: TRBJ2-3; D: TRBD2; length: 17; V: TRBV5-1; DNA: TGCGCCAGCAGCTTGGCAGGAGCGGGATCTTCGCCAGATACGCAGTATTTT; CDR3: CASSLAGAGSSPDTQYF
size: NA; J: TRBJ2-3; D: NA; length: 16; V: TRBV11-2; DNA: TGTGCCAGCAGCCCCCGAGGGGGAGGGACGTCGGATACGCAGTATTTT; CDR3: CASSPRGGGTSDTQYF
size: NA; J: TRBJ2-2; D: NA; length: 14; V: TRBV9; DNA: TGTGCCAGCAGCGTAGACGGGCGAACCGGGGAGCTGTTTTTT; CDR3: CASSVDGRTGELFF
size: NA; J: TRBJ2-1; D: TRBD2; length: 13; V: TRBV2; DNA: TGTGCCAGCAGTTGGGGGGGTTACAATGAGCAGTTCTTC; CDR3: CASSWGGYNEQFF
size: NA; J: TRBJ1-1; D: NA; length: 15; V: TRBV5-4; DNA: TGTGCCAGCAGCTCCCCTCAGCTGACGAGCACTGAAGCTTTCTTT; CDR3: CASSSPQLTSTEAFF
size: NA; J: TRBJ2-2; D: NA; length: 15; V: TRBV7-3; DNA: TGTGCCAGCAGCCTCGGGGCACGGACACCCGGGGAGCTGTTTTTT; CDR3: CASSLGARTPGELFF
size: NA; J: TRBJ2-7; D: TRBD2; length: 16; V: TRBV28; DNA: TGTGCCAGCAGTTCCCCCGCCTCGGGAGGGACCTACGAGCAGTACTTC; CDR3: CASSSPASGGTYEQYF